This T cell receptor (beta chain) was observed in a study of blood T cell repertoires in COVID-19. This clone was observed a single time. One Seattle source followed patients from active infection through their disease course. This CDR3 has 12 amino acids. Trimming removed 11 bases at V and 1 base at J, with 9 bases between. Germline assignment: CDR1 SGHVS and CDR2 FQNEAQ. Profiling relied on immunoSEQ multiplex PCR, and the TCRdb table lists in-frame clones only, not all of them. The table includes a few hundred thousand clones, about 80% detected once. This sequence originates from a person aged 65 to 79 with COVID-19, enrolled during active disease. This sequence joins TRBV7-8 and TRBJ1-5, with TRBD1 as a possible D gene (5 bases). Sample: peripheral blood. Here the CDR3 reads CAVGGSNQPQHF. The CDR3 nucleotides read TGTGCCGTCGGGGGAAGCAATCAGCCCCAGCATTTT. Full variable domain (missing parts from reference TRBV7-8 and TRBJ1-5): GAGVSQSPRYKVAKRGQDVALRCDPISGHVSLFWYQQALGQGPEFLTYFQNEAQLDKSGLPSDRFFAERPEGSVSTLKIQRTQQEDSAVYLCAVGGSNQPQHFGDGTRLSIL.